This T cell receptor (beta chain) was captured by sequencing in a study of cytomegalovirus exposure and HLA in healthy donors. The V end lost 5 bases, the J end lost 7 bases, and 21 bases lay between the germline ends. Germline V gene lookup returns CDR1 SEHNR and CDR2 FQNEAQ (reference sequence). This CDR3 region has 15 residues. Vbeta (60) and Jbeta (13) primers were used in the PCR. Profiling relied on immunoSEQ multiplex PCR, and the TCRdb table lists in-frame clones only, not all of them. The repertoire includes fewer than 180,000 clones, approximately 79% of them detected once, and just under 6.5% sits in the top ten. General study results and limits: Highly shared variants forming one cluster were likely a sequencing artifact. For TCR beta chains, V- and J-gene trimming was later linked to a missense DCLRE1C variant.

The sample holds one count of this clone. Its antigen is not known. Sequencing was done on a sample of PBMCs. The TCR sequence derives from a man aged 50-59 years in good health and CMV-seropositive. The chain carries TRBV7-9 and TRBJ2-7, with D perhaps TRBD2 (5 bases). The CDR3, as DNA: TGTGCCAGCAGCCCCAGATCGGCAGGTGGGAGTGAGCAGTACTTC. Protein sequence: CASSPRSAGGSEQYF.